The 2 T cell receptor beta chains below all came from one sample that was sequenced in a study of siplizumab effects on memory and regulatory T cells. Profiling relied on immunoSEQ multiplex PCR, and the TCRdb table lists in-frame clones only, not all of them. The sample gives around 100,000 clones, approximately 91% of which show up once; roughly 0.15% is in the top ten. The sample consisted of CD4+ T cells sorted from blood. The source of these receptors is a human donor in good health.

CDR3 in DNA: TGCGCCAGCAAGGAATCTACGGGGAACACTGAAGCTTTCTTT. It is translated as CASKESTGNTEAFF. The chain recombines TRBV5-1 with TRBJ1-1, with D unclear. Per germline, CDR1 SGHRS and CDR2 YFSETQ. V was cut by 6 bases and J by 1 base, with 13 bases left in between. The CDR3 has 14 residues. The variable domain in full, completed from reference TRBV5-1 and TRBJ1-1, reads KAGVTQTPRYLIKTRGQQVTLSCSPISGHRSVSWYQQTPGQGLQFLFEYFSETQRNKGNFPGRFSGRQFSNSRSEMNVSTLELGDSALYLCASKESTGNTEAFFGQGTRLTVV.

The chain has TRBV5-6 and TRBJ2-1; TRBD2 agrees at 7 bases. Per germline, CDR1 SGHDT and CDR2 YYEEEE. Trimming removed 0 bases from V and 9 bases from J; junction bases left unmatched: 0. The CDR3 length is 12 residues. This chain's CDR3 is CASSLAGGEQFF. Written as DNA, the CDR3 is TGTGCCAGCAGCTTGGCGGGGGGTGAGCAGTTCTTC.